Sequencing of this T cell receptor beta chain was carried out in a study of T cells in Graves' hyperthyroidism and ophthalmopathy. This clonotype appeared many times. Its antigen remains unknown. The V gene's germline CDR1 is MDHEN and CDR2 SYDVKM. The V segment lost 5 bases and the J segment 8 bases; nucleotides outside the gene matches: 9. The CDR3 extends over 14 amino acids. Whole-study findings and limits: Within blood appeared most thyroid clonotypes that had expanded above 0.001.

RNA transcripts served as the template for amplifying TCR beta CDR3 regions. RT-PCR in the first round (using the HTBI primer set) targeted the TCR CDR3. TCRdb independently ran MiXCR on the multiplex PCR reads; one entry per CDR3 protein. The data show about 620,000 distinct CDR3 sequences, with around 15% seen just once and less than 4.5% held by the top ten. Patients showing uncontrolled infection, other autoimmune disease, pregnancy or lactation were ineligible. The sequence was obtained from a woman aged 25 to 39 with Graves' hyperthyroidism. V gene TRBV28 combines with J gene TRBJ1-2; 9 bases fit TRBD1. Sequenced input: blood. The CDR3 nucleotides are TGTGCCAGCAGTAGTACCGGGACAGGGATGGGCTACACCTTC. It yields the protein CASSSTGTGMGYTF.